The 28 T cell receptor beta chains given below trace back to one sample, sequenced in a study of CD4+ T cells in melanoma. Sequenced by immunoSEQ multiplex PCR; TCRdb stores in-frame clones only, minus some. The sample has about 50,000 clones; 80% to 90% are singletons. Sequenced material: peripheral blood. These receptors came from a human donor with melanoma.

The V call is TRBV4-1, the J call TRBJ2-7; maybe TRBD1 (6 bases). V lost 1 base and J 4 bases, leaving 14 bases between the germline ends. The CDR3 extends over 15 amino acids. Germline loops: CDR1 MGHRA, CDR2 YSYEKL. The CDR3, as DNA: TGCGCCAGCAGCCAAGCGTGGGCAGGGACATACGAGCAGTACTTC. Its protein product is CASSQAWAGTYEQYF.

The chain couples TRBV7-9 to TRBJ2-7; D is unclear. Trimming shortened V by 4 bases and J by 5 bases, and 12 bases separated the two germline ends. The CDR3 spans 13 residues. Germline-derived CDR1 and CDR2 are SEHNR and FQNEAQ (reference sequence). The CDR3 region has the DNA TGTGCCAGCAGCTCCAAGGCAGAACACGAGCAGTACTTC. Translation: CASSSKAEHEQYF. The full variable domain, with the rest looked up from reference TRBV7-9 and TRBJ2-7, is DTGVSQNPRHKITKRGQNVTFRCDPISEHNRLYWYRQTLGQGPEFLTYFQNEAQLEKSRLLSDRFSAERPKGSFSTLEIQRTEQGDSAMYLCASSSKAEHEQYFGPGTRLTVT.

This rearrangement joins TRBV2 to TRBJ2-7; D may match TRBD1 or TRBD2 (6 bases each). The CDR3 loop spans 14 amino acids. The germline V gene encodes CDR1 SNHLY and CDR2 FYNNEI. Between the trimmed V and J ends, which lost 5 bases and 5 bases, there was a span of 16 bases. Here the CDR3 DNA reads TGTGCCAGCAGTACCGGGGGCGAGAGGGACGAGCAGTACTTC. It specifies CASSTGGERDEQYF.

The chain links TRBV7-6 to TRBJ1-5; a possible D gene is TRBD1 (6 bases). CDR1 and CDR2 (germline): SGHVS, FNYEAQ. Trimming cost V 2 bases and J 3 bases, with 11 bases left between them. The length of the CDR3 is 15 residues. This CDR3 is CASSLSDRFNQPQHF. Written as DNA, the CDR3 is TGTGCCAGCAGCTTATCCGACAGGTTCAATCAGCCCCAGCATTTT.

The CDR3 here is CASSPTGGLGKNIQYF. The CDR3 nucleotides are TGTGCCAGCAGCCCCACAGGGGGCTTGGGCAAAAACATTCAGTACTTC. The chain links TRBV5-4 to TRBJ2-4; 9 bases line up with TRBD1. This CDR3 contains 16 residues. V lost 4 bases, J lost 3 bases, and 8 bases stayed unmatched. Germline assignment: CDR1 SGHNT and CDR2 YYREEE (reference sequence).

The V and J genes are TRBV9 and TRBJ1-1, with D perhaps TRBD1 (6 bases). The V gene's germline CDR1 is SGDLS and CDR2 YYNGEE. The V gene lost 3 bases and the J gene lost 3 bases, with 12 bases spanning the gap. The CDR3 runs 14 residues. The CDR3 loop is CASSEGHGDTEAFF. The CDR3 nucleotides read TGTGCCAGCAGCGAGGGACACGGAGACACTGAAGCTTTCTTT.

The chain joins TRBV28 to TRBJ2-3; tentatively, D is TRBD2 (6 bases). The V end lost 2 bases, the J end lost 7 bases, and 16 bases lay between the germline ends. CDR3 length equals 15 residues. Germline assignment: CDR1 MDHEN and CDR2 SYDVKM. The CDR3 loop reads CASSLGGVLGNTQYF. Written as DNA, the CDR3 is TGTGCCAGCAGTTTAGGCGGGGTGTTGGGGAATACGCAGTATTTT.

The chain joins TRBV30 to TRBJ1-6; TRBD1 matches at 8 bases. The CDR3 length is 16 residues. CDR1 is GTSNPN and CDR2 is SVGIG in the germline V gene (reference sequence). The trim removed 2 bases at V and 9 bases at J, leaving 12 bases unmatched. CDR3 residues: CAWSPLRTGITSPLHF. Written as DNA, the CDR3 is TGTGCCTGGAGTCCCCTTAGGACAGGGATTACTTCACCCCTCCACTTT.

This clone was picked up a small number of times. The chain is built from TRBV6-5 and TRBJ1-1; D is perhaps TRBD1 (6 bases). Trimming removed 6 bases at V and 7 bases at J, with 15 bases between. Germline V gene lookup returns CDR1 MNHEY and CDR2 SVGAGI. The CDR3 extends over 13 amino acids. DNA of the CDR3: TGTGCCAGCAGGACTCGGGACACGGTTGAAGCTTTCTTT. Protein: CASRTRDTVEAFF.

CDR3 bases: TGTGCCAGCAGCTGGGGGTACCAGGGGGATACGCAGTATTTT. The encoded protein is CASSWGYQGDTQYF. V usage is TRBV5-4 and J usage is TRBJ2-3; D is possibly TRBD1 (6 bases). CDR1 is SGHNT and CDR2 is YYREEE in the germline V gene (reference sequence). V lost 3 bases to trimming and J lost 6 bases, with 14 bases between them. This CDR3 contains 14 residues. Together with reference TRBV5-4 and TRBJ2-3, the CDR3 gives the full variable domain: ETGVTQSPTHLIKTRGQQVTLRCSSQSGHNTVSWYQQALGQGPQFIFQYYREEENGRGNFPPRFSGLQFPNYSSELNVNALELDDSALYLCASSWGYQGDTQYFGPGTRLTVL.

In this sample, this clone turned up a few times. The chain couples TRBV7-2 to TRBJ2-2; D could derive from TRBD1 or TRBD2 (5 bases each). V lost 5 bases to trimming and J lost 4 bases, with 8 bases between them. Germline CDR1 reads SGHTA; CDR2 reads FQGNSA. The CDR3 sequence is 13 residues long. CDR3 in amino acids: CASSPGTTGELFF. The CDR3 DNA reads as TGTGCCAGCAGCCCTGGGACCACCGGGGAGCTGTTTTTT.

V usage is TRBV28 and J usage is TRBJ2-7, with 8 bases that match TRBD1. V lost 3 bases to trimming and J lost 5 bases; unmatched junction nucleotides: 15. The length of the CDR3 is 17 residues. Germline V lookup: CDR1 MDHEN, CDR2 SYDVKM. CDR3 nucleotides: TGTGCCAGCAGTTTGGGGGAGCCGGGACAGGCGTTCCACGAGCAGTACTTC. It yields the protein CASSLGEPGQAFHEQYF.

This chain joins TRBV11-2 and TRBJ2-2; tentatively, D is TRBD1 (5 bases). V lost 1 base to trimming and J lost 6 bases, with 9 bases between them. The length of the CDR3 is 14 residues. Germline V gene lookup returns CDR1 SGHAT and CDR2 FQNNGV. CDR3 DNA sequence: TGTGCCAGCAGCTTAGCCAGGGCCGCCGGGGAGCTGTTTTTT. This sequence encodes CASSLARAAGELFF.

The CDR3 sequence: CASSLGSSGNTIYF. DNA for the CDR3: TGTGCCAGCAGCTTAGGGAGCTCTGGAAACACCATATATTTT. This rearrangement joins TRBV7-6 to TRBJ1-3; D is uncertain. CDR3 length equals 14 residues. Germline values: CDR1 SGHVS, CDR2 FNYEAQ. Trimming removed 1 base at V and 0 bases at J, with 4 bases between.

J is TRBJ2-7 and V is TRBV11-3, with D perhaps being TRBD1 or TRBD2 (5 bases each). CDR3 length equals 13 residues. CDR1 is SGHNT, CDR2 YENEEA, per germline. Trimming stripped 4 bases from V and 4 bases from J, with 11 bases between. DNA for the CDR3: TGTGCCAGCAGCTCCCGGGACGGGTACGAGCAGTACTTC. Amino acid sequence: CASSSRDGYEQYF.

The chain recombines TRBV10-1 with TRBJ2-7; either TRBD1 or TRBD2 may supply D (6 bases each). Trimming left V 0 bases short and J 9 bases short, with 21 bases between. From germline, CDR1 is WNHNN and CDR2 SYGVQD (reference sequence). This CDR3 has 16 amino acids. CDR3 sequence reads: CASSESGGPIGSRQYF. CDR3 in DNA: TGCGCCAGCAGTGAGTCGGGGGGCCCTATTGGGTCGCGGCAGTACTTC.

DNA for the CDR3: TGTGCCAGCAGACCAACAGCGAACACTGAAGCTTTCTTT. Its translation is CASRPTANTEAFF. This chain connects TRBV6-5 to TRBJ1-1; no clear D gene. Trimming cost V 6 bases and J 1 base, with 9 bases left between them. The CDR3 consists of 13 residues. In germline, CDR1 is MNHEY, CDR2 SVGAGI.

V gene TRBV7-3 combines with J gene TRBJ2-3; 10 bases align to TRBD2. With 1 base clipped from V and 4 bases from J, the junction kept 8 bases outside the gene matches. Germline V gene sequence: CDR1 SGHTA, CDR2 FQGTGA. The CDR3 contains 17 residues. This CDR3 reads CASSLKERGGLADTQYF. The CDR3, as DNA: TGTGCCAGCAGCTTAAAGGAGCGGGGGGGCCTCGCAGATACGCAGTATTTT.

The chain is built from TRBV4-3 and TRBJ1-1; D is unclear. The CDR3 extends over 17 amino acids. Germline values: CDR1 LGHNA, CDR2 YSLEER. Deletions cut 0 bases from V and 1 base from J, with 15 bases between. CDR3 sequence: CASSQDRVGVPNTEAFF. CDR3 nucleotide sequence: TGCGCCAGCAGCCAAGATAGAGTCGGGGTCCCGAACACTGAAGCTTTCTTT.

The rearrangement links TRBV29-1 to TRBJ2-7; 7 bases match TRBD1. CDR1 and CDR2 (germline): SQVTM, ANQGSEA. Trimming took 7 bases from V and 3 from J; bases not matched to a gene: 6. This CDR3 comprises 12 residues. This CDR3 reads CSARQGIYEQYF. In DNA form, the CDR3 reads TGCAGCGCGAGACAGGGAATCTACGAGCAGTACTTC.

This clone was found once. The chain links TRBV28 to TRBJ2-7; 9 bases are a match to TRBD1. The J segment lost 1 base and the V segment lost 10 bases, leaving 8 bases of the junction unmatched. The CDR3 covers 14 residues. Germline CDR1 is MDHEN and CDR2 is SYDVKM. CDR3 sequence reads: CATVGQGSSYEQYF. Written as DNA, the CDR3 is TGTGCCACCGTCGGACAGGGGTCTTCCTACGAGCAGTACTTC.

The gene calls are TRBV2 and TRBJ2-3; 9 nucleotides match TRBD1. The CDR3 loop spans 15 amino acids. CDR1 and CDR2 (germline): SNHLY, FYNNEI. With 9 bases clipped from V and 0 bases from J, the junction kept 7 bases outside the gene matches. The CDR3 is CASRTGAGSTDTQYF. The CDR3 nucleotides are TGTGCCAGTCGGACAGGGGCGGGAAGCACAGATACGCAGTATTTT.

As to this clone: Sequence at one end of the junction differs from germline and may be a read error. Other DNA sequences in this sample translate to the same CDR3. The chain carries TRBV4-2 and TRBJ2-3, with TRBD2 identical over 10 bases. From germline, CDR1 is LGHNA and CDR2 YNFKEQ. The CDR3 runs 16 residues. CDR3 in amino acids: CASSQATSGVPDTQYF. DNA for the CDR3: TGTGCCAGCAGCCAAGCCACTAGCGGGGTTCCAGATACACAGTATTTT.

The chain joins TRBV7-9 to TRBJ1-2, with unresolved D. CDR3 size: 15 residues. Germline loops: CDR1 SEHNR, CDR2 FQNEAQ (reference sequence). V was clipped by 2 bases and J by 2 bases, with 12 bases between them. CDR3 nucleotide sequence: TGTGCCAGCAGCTTATTAATATCCGGGAACTATGGCTACACCTTC. Translation gives CASSLLISGNYGYTF.

The rearrangement joins TRBV27 to TRBJ2-7, with a possible D match to TRBD2 (5 bases). The CDR3 has 16 residues. Trimming cost V 5 bases and J 0 bases, with 17 bases left between them. Looked up from germline, CDR1 is MNHEY and CDR2 is SMNVEV (reference sequence). CDR3 sequence: CASSPSDGLHSYEQYF. The CDR3, as DNA: TGTGCCAGCAGTCCCTCCGACGGACTGCACTCCTACGAGCAGTACTTC.

The chain combines TRBV5-1 with TRBJ2-7, with 8 positions matching TRBD1. CDR1 is SGHRS, CDR2 YFSETQ, per germline. This CDR3 region has 15 residues. V lost 1 base, J lost 4 bases, and 7 bases stayed unmatched. CDR3 nucleotides: TGCGCCAGCAGCTTGTCTCGACAGGGGAAATACGAGCAGTACTTC. This translates into CASSLSRQGKYEQYF.

V and J are TRBV10-3 and TRBJ2-7, with D unresolved. V was pared by 0 bases and J by 2 bases, with 8 bases between. In germline, CDR1 is ENHRY, CDR2 SYGVKD. The CDR3 runs 14 residues. The CDR3 region has the DNA TGTGCCATCAGTGAGTCGGCCAGTCCCTACGAGCAGTACTTC. Its translation: CAISESASPYEQYF.

This clone has more than one count but fewer than ten. This chain joins TRBV6-5 and TRBJ1-2; TRBD1 aligns across 10 bases. This CDR3 comprises 16 residues. The V gene's germline CDR1 is MNHEY and CDR2 SVGAGI. V lost 2 bases to trimming and J lost 4 bases; unmatched junction nucleotides: 7. CDR3 amino acids: CASSYRGTGDPYGYTF. The CDR3 DNA follows: TGTGCCAGCAGTTACCGAGGGACAGGGGATCCCTATGGCTACACCTTC.